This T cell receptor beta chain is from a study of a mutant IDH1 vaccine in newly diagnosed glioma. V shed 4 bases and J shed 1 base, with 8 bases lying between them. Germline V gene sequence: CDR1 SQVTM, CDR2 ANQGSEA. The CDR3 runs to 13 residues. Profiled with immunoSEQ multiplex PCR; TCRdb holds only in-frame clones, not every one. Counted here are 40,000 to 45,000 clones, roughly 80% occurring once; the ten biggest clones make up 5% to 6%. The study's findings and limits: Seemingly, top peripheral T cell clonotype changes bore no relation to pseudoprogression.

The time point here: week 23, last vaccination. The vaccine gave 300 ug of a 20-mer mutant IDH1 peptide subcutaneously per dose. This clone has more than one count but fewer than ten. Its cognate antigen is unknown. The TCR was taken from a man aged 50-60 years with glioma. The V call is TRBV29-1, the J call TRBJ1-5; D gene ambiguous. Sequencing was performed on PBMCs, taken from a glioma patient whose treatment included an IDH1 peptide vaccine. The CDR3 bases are TGCAGCGTTGTGGTTTCGAGCAATCAGCCCCAGCATTTT. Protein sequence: CSVVVSSNQPQHF.